This T cell receptor (beta chain) was recorded in a study of long-term antiretroviral therapy in people with HIV. Regarding this clone: Its target is not known.

The CDR3 totals 15 residues. With V trimmed by 6 bases and J by 4 bases, 8 bases remained unmatched. Germline CDR1 is MNHEY and CDR2 is SMNVEV (reference sequence). Study findings and constraints: CDR3 length ranges were narrower in HIV repertoires than in controls. Diversity increased after ART yet remained lower than in transplant donor controls.

This was the immunoSEQ v3.0 assay at survey level. Sequencing was performed with immunoSEQ multiplex PCR; in TCRdb, only in-frame clones are kept and a portion is missing. The table includes about 28,000 clones, 80% detected once. The chain combines TRBV27 with TRBJ2-1; 8 bases align to TRBD1. This sequence was found in a man in his forties or fifties with HIV. The material was unsorted PBMCs, obtained 0.3 years after starting antiretroviral therapy. Here the CDR3 reads CASSHGQGWYNEQFF. Here the CDR3 DNA reads TGTGCCAGCAGCCATGGACAGGGATGGTACAATGAGCAGTTCTTC.